Below, one TCR beta chain is given with its context. Antigen unknown. Cultured CD4+ T cells had their DNA profiled by the Oncomine TCR Beta short-read assay. Genomic DNA was taken out of cultured CD4+ T cells by extraction. Each CDR3 protein is one row after TCRdb ran MiXCR on the PCR reads. Of about 13,000 distinct CDR3 sequences in the sample, 50% to 65% were seen once. The data are from a study of vaccination and CD4 T cells after COVID-19. Study-wide results and limits: Looking at convalescent patients, a median around 89% of reactive clones were present only post-vaccination.

Per germline, CDR1 GTSNPN and CDR2 SVGIG (reference sequence). This CDR3 spans 13 amino acids. Trimming shortened V by 2 bases and J by 5 bases, and 9 bases separated the two germline ends. This sample's treatment: approximately nine-day PBMC culture with coronavirus spike peptide pools or control peptides (ViraFEST assay). The sequenced sample was cultured CD4+ T cells from blood, obtained after SARS-CoV-2 vaccination. The receptor's source is a human donor with COVID-19. J is TRBJ2-2 and V is TRBV30; tentatively, D is TRBD1 (5 bases). In DNA form, the CDR3 reads TGTGCCTGGAGTCCTACAGGAACCGGGGAGCTGTTTTTT. It yields the protein CAWSPTGTGELFF. Full variable domain (missing parts from reference TRBV30 and TRBJ2-2): SQTIHQWPATLVQPVGSPLSLECTVEGTSNPNLYWYRQAAGRGLQLLFYSVGIGQISSEVPQNLSASRPQDRQFILSSKKLLLSDSGFYLCAWSPTGTGELFFGEGSRLTVL.